This TCR beta chain stems from a study of shared clonotypes between healthy human individuals. Study-wide findings and caveats: Non-shared clonotypes had lower generation probabilities than clonotypes shared by all four sorted-subset donors. It was observed that roughly 5.5% of naive CD4 clonotypes were shared across a handful of donors.

CD45RO negativity and positive selection for CCR7 defined naive CD8 cells, a population that excluded terminally differentiated effector memory CD45RA+ cells. In the original analysis: Owing to the provision of junction-only sequences devoid of quality scores by immunoSEQ, filtering differed. TCRdb's copy holds only in-frame clones and misses some; the assay was immunoSEQ multiplex PCR. V, J and clone size are those of that table, while D and trimming were read from the DNA. Found here are about 2.1 million clones, just under 95% of them singletons; the top ten hold around 1.7%. With respect to this clone: The antigen is not known.

The CDR3 loop spans 15 amino acids. Germline CDR1 reads SGHVS; CDR2 reads FNYEAQ. After removal of 4 bases from V and 7 bases from J, the junction contained 12 bases not matched to a gene. The receptor comes from a man aged 18 to 30 in good health. Some clones in this sample may be carry-over from other donors' samples. Sequencing was performed on naive CD8+ T cells from PBMCs. The chain recombines TRBV7-6 with TRBJ2-7; TRBD2 matches 8 bases. The DNA for the CDR3 is TGTGCCAGCAGCTCCAGCGCGTCTAGCGGGTCGGAGCAGTACTTC. This sequence encodes CASSSSASSGSEQYF.